The present entry profiles one TCR beta chain with its context. Antigen unknown. This probably arose from a read error, given a far larger clone one base away. The sample comes from a study of regulatory T cells in long-lasting Graves disease. As to time point: newly diagnosed GD, antithyroid drugs for less than 3 months. The authors made the TCR library using RNA they extracted from PBMCs. The CDR3 is 14 residues long. Trimming cost V 6 bases and J 4 bases; bases outside gene matches: 4. The germline V gene encodes CDR1 SNHLY and CDR2 FYNNEI. Study findings and constraints: When disease was persistent, TRBV28, TRBJ1-2 and TRBJ2-5 were the favored segments. Public clonotype sharing was higher in persistent than newly diagnosed patients.

Libraries of TCR beta came from iRepertoire HTBI primers plus Arm-PCR of CDR3 regions. TCRdb redid the calling of the multiplex PCR reads with MiXCR, one entry per CDR3 protein. The sample shows 200,000 to 250,000 distinct CDR3 sequences, approximately 20% of them seen only once. The source was peripheral blood mononuclear cells (PBMCs), collected at new diagnosis, from a patient treated with antithyroid drugs. The chain joins TRBV2 to TRBJ2-1; TRBD2 agrees at 9 bases. The TCR comes from a female donor with Graves disease. The CDR3 nucleotides read TGTGCCAGCAGCAAGCGGGAGGCATACAATGAGCAGTTCTTC. Protein product: CASSKREAYNEQFF.